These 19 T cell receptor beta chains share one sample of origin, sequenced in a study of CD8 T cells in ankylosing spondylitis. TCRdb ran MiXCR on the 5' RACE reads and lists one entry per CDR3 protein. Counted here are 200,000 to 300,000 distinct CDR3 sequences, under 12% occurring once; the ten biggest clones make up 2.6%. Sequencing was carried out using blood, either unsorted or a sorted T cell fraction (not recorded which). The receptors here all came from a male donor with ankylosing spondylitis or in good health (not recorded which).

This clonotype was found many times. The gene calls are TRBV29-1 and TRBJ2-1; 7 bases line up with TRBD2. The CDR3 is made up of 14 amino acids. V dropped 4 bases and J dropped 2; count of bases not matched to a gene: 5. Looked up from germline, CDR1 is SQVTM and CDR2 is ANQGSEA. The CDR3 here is CSVALTSAYNEQFF. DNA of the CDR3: TGCAGCGTTGCCCTAACTAGCGCCTACAATGAGCAGTTCTTC.

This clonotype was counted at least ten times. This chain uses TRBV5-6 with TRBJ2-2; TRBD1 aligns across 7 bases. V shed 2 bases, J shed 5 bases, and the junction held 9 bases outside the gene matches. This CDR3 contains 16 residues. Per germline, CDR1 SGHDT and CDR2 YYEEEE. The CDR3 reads CASSLGLRGKTGELFF. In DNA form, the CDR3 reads TGTGCCAGCAGCTTAGGGCTCAGGGGGAAAACCGGGGAGCTGTTTTTT.

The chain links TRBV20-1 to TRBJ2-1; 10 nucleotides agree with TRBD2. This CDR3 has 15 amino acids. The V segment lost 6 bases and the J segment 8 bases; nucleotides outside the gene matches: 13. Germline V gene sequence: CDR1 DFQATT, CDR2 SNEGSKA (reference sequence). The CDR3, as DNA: TGCAGTGCGCAAGCGGGACTAGCGTGGGGCGATGAGCAGTTCTTC. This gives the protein CSAQAGLAWGDEQFF.

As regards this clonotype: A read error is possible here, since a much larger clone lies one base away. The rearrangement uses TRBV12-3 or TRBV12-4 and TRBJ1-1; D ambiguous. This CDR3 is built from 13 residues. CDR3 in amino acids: CASSLKQWAEVFF. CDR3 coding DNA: TGTGCCAGCAGTTTAAAGCAGTGGGCTGAAGTTTTCTTT.

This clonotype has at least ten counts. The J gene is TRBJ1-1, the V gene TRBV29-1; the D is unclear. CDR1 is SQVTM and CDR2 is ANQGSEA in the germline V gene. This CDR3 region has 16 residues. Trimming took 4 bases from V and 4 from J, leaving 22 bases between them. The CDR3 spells CSVGERAFQASTEAFF. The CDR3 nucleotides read TGCAGCGTTGGGGAGAGGGCCTTCCAGGCCTCCACTGAAGCTTTCTTT.

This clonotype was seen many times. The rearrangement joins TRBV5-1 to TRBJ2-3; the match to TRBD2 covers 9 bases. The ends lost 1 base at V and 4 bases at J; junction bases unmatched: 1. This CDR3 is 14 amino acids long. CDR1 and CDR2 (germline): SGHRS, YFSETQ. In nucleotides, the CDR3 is TGCGCCAGCAGCTTGACTAGCGGGCCAGATACGCAGTATTTT. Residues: CASSLTSGPDTQYF.

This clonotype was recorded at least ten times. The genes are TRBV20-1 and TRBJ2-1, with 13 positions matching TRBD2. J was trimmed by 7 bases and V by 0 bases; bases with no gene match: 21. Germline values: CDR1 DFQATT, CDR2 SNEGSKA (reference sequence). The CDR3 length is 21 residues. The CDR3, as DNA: TGCAGTGCTAGAGATTTGTTAACTAGCGGGAGGGGCGGAGTACAATGGAATGAGCAGTTCTTC. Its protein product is CSARDLLTSGRGGVQWNEQFF.

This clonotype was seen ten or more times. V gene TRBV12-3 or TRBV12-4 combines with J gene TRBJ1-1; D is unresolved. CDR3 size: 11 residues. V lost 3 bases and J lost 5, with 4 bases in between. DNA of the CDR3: TGTGCCAGCAGTTTGGGGACTGAAGCTTTCTTT. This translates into CASSLGTEAFF.

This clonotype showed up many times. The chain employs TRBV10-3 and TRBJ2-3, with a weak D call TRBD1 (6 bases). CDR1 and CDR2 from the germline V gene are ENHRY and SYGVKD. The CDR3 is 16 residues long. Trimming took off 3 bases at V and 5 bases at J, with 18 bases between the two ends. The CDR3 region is CAISDSRQAVEDTQYF. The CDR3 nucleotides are TGTGCCATCAGTGATTCTCGACAGGCGGTGGAAGATACGCAGTATTTT.

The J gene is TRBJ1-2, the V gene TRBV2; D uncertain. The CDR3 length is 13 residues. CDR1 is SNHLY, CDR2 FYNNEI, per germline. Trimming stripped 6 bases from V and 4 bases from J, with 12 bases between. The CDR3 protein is CASSARAAYGYTF. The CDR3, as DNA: TGTGCCAGCAGCGCAAGGGCAGCCTATGGCTACACCTTC.

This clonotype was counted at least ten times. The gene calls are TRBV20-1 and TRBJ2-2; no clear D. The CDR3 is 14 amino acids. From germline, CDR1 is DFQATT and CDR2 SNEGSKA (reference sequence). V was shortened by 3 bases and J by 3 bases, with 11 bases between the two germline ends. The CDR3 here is CSASLARDTGELFF. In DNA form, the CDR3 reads TGCAGTGCTAGCTTAGCTCGGGACACCGGGGAGCTGTTTTTT.

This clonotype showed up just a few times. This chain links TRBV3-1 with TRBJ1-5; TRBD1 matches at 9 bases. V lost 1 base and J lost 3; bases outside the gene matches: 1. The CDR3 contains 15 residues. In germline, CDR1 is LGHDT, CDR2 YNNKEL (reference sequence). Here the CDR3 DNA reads TGTGCCAGCAGCCAAGGGACAGGGGCCAATCAGCCCCAGCATTTT. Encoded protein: CASSQGTGANQPQHF.

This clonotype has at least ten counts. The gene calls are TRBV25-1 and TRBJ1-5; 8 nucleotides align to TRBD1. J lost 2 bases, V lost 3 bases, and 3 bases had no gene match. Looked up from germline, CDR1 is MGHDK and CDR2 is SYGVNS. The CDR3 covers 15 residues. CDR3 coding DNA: TGTGCCAGCAGTGAGTCGACAGGGGGCAATCAGCCCCAGCATTTT. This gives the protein CASSESTGGNQPQHF.

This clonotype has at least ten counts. In DNA form, the CDR3 reads TGTGCCATCAGTGACCGCGCTGAGGATACGCAGTATTTT. Translated, it gives CAISDRAEDTQYF. The chain recombines TRBV10-3 with TRBJ2-3; D unclear. This CDR3 is 13 amino acids long. The germline V gene encodes CDR1 ENHRY and CDR2 SYGVKD. Deletions cut 3 bases from V and 6 bases from J, with 10 bases between.

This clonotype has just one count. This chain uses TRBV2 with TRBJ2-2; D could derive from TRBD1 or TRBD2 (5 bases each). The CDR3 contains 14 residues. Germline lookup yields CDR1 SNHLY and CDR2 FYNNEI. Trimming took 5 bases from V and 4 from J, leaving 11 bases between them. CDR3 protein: CASSSERGTGELFF. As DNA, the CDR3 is TGTGCCAGCAGTTCCGAGAGGGGCACCGGGGAGCTGTTTTTT.

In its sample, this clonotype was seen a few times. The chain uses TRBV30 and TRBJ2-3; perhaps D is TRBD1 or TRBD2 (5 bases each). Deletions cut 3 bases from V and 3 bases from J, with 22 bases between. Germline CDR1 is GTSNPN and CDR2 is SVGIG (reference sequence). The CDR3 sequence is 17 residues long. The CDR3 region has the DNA TGTGCCTGGAGCCTGGGGAGAAGGGGCGGAGAGACAGATACGCAGTATTTT. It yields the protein CAWSLGRRGGETDTQYF.

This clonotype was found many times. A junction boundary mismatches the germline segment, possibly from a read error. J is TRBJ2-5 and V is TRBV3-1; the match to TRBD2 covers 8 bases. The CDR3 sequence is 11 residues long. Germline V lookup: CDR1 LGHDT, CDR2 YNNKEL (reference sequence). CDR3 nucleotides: TGTGCCAGCAGCCAAGGAACGGGAGGGGTCTTC. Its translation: CASSQGTGGVF.

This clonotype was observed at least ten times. The CDR3 reads CASSPGHPMPSTDTQYF. CDR3 coding DNA: TGTGCCAGCTCACCCGGTCACCCCATGCCTAGCACAGATACGCAGTATTTT. V is TRBV18 and J is TRBJ2-3; the D is unclear. V lost 3 bases to trimming and J lost 0 bases, with 16 bases between them. The CDR3 contains 17 residues. Germline assignment: CDR1 KGHSH and CDR2 LQKENI.

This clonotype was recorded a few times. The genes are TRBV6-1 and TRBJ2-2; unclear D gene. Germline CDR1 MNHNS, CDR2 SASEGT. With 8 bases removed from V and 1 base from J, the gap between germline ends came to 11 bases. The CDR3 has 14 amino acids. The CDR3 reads CASGPTRNTGELFF. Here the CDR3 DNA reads TGTGCCAGCGGACCGACGCGGAACACCGGGGAGCTGTTTTTT.